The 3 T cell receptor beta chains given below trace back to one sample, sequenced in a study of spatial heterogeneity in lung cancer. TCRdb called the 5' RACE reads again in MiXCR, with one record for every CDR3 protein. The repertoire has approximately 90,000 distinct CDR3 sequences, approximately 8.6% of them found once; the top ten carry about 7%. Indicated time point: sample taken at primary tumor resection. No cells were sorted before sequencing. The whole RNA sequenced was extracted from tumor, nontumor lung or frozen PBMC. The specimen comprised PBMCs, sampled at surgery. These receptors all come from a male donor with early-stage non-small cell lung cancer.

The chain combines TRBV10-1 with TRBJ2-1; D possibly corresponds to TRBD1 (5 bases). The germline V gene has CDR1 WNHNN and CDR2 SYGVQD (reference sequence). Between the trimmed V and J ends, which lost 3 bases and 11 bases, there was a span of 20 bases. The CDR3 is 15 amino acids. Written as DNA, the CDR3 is TGCGCCAGCAGTGAAAGTAATGGGGCAGAAGCTAAGCAGTTCTTC. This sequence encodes CASSESNGAEAKQFF.

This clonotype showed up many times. The CDR3 spells CSVQGRPDTEAFF. The CDR3 nucleotides read TGCAGCGTGCAGGGACGGCCGGACACTGAAGCTTTCTTT. V is TRBV29-1 and J is TRBJ1-1; D might be TRBD1 (5 bases). This CDR3 region has 13 residues. Per the germline V gene, CDR1 is SQVTM and CDR2 is ANQGSEA. Trimming cost V 6 bases and J 3 bases, with 14 bases left between them.

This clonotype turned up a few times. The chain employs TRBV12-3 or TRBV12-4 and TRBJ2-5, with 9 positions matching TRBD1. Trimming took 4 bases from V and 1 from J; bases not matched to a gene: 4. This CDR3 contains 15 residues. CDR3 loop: CASSSGTGRQETQYF. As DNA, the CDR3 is TGTGCCAGCAGTTCTGGGACAGGGCGCCAAGAGACCCAGTACTTC.